This T cell receptor (beta chain) appears in the sequencing data of a study of T-cell memory formation after mild COVID-19. MiXCR, applied by TCRdb to the 5' RACE reads, yields one record per CDR3 protein. The table lists around 110,000 distinct CDR3 sequences, about an eighth of them singletons. The CDR3 extends over 12 amino acids. Trimming took off 8 bases at V and 0 bases at J, with 6 bases between the two ends. In germline, CDR1 is SEHNR, CDR2 FQNEAQ (reference sequence). The receptor was derived from a man aged 18 to 30 who had mild COVID-19 (a few samples of this study predate the infection). Cell type and time point are not known. The genes are TRBV7-9 and TRBJ2-3; D is ambiguous. Sequencing was carried out using PBMCs or a T cell subset sorted from them (not recorded which). CDR3 bases: TGTGCCAGCCAACAGAGCACAGATACGCAGTATTTT. Protein sequence: CASQQSTDTQYF.